This T cell receptor (beta chain) was sequenced for a study of regulatory T cells in long-lasting Graves disease. Turning to the study itself: Freshly diagnosed Graves' patients had used antithyroid drugs for under 3 months.

The sample's time point: newly diagnosed GD, antithyroid drugs for less than 3 months. PBMCs were the source of the RNA used for TCR sequencing. This clonotype showed up many times. From germline, CDR1 is DFQATT and CDR2 SNEGSKA (reference sequence). The CDR3 length is 15 residues. V trimming: 0 bases; J trimming: 5 bases; junction bases outside the gene matches: 9. iRepertoire HTBI primers and Arm-PCR of CDR3 regions built TCR beta libraries. Source study methods: Throughout the samples, researchers identified about 56 TRBV and 12 to 15 TRBJ segments. Each CDR3 protein gets one entry after TCRdb re-called the multiplex PCR reads with MiXCR. Here the V and J calls rest on TCRdb's processing, not on the authors' analysis. The sample shows 360,000 or so distinct CDR3 sequences, about 11% of them seen only once. These data are also associated with another study on T cells in Graves' hyperthyroidism and ophthalmopathy. That work states: Stable hyperthyroidism: no ophthalmopathy progression over 18 months of follow-up. The model forecast ophthalmopathy, anticipating it by a median approximately 6.1 months before onset.

Material: peripheral blood mononuclear cells (PBMCs), obtained at new diagnosis, from a patient treated with antithyroid drugs. This clonotype originated in a woman younger than 30 with Graves disease. This chain connects TRBV20-1 to TRBJ2-7; TRBD1 matches 8 bases. CDR3 nucleotide sequence: TGCAGTGCTAGAGATTGCCCAGGGGGCTACGACGAGCAGTACTTC. It codes for CSARDCPGGYDEQYF.